This T cell receptor beta chain appears in the sequencing data of a study of cytomegalovirus exposure and HLA in healthy donors (dated by TCRdb to the late 2010s). Background on the whole study: An earlier analysis of 587 of the donors reported roughly 300 Gb of sequence data and around 110 million unique TCR beta sequences from 150 million to 200 million T cells. The study used immunosequencing to profile the T cell repertoires of around 600 subjects and linked those repertoires to cytomegalovirus serostatus. The number of donors typed differed by locus, with 629-630 for A, B, C, DRB1 and DQB1, around 520 for DQA1, 600 to 610 for DPA1, and over 400 for DPB1. Four or five DR-DQ haplotypes were handled as single units for association and clustering, since linkage in the cohort was strong. The later analysis used no new phenotypic data to find candidate immune exposures, relying instead on TCR beta sequences and their occurrence across donors. Besides the first cohort of 666 subjects, a separate validation cohort made up of 120 different subjects was used. Of the roughly 410 genotyped donors, roughly 80% were placed in the genetic ancestry cluster associated with self-reported Caucasian donors. In a later analysis, previously published TCR beta repertoires from 666 donors were re-analyzed and high-resolution HLA genotyping was added so that TCR occurrence patterns could be studied. A later genetic analysis used genome-wide SNP genotypes for about three fifths of the 666 donors, treating that subset as a discovery cohort. An earlier analysis of around 580 of the donors used high-throughput TCR beta sequencing to judge whether each TCR beta V gene segment behaved as functional or pseudogenic. On average, 235,054 unique TCR beta nucleotide sequences were sequenced per donor among about 400 genotyped donors of the cohort, with 15% to 20% of those sequences being non-productive. Both class I and class II loci were covered by HLA typing, at four-digit resolution. The aim of the study was to test whether cataloging public T cell receptors could identify signatures of past pathogen exposure. An early release covering around 630 HLA-typed donors comprised approximately 290 gigabases of sequencing data and tens of millions of unique TCR sequences. High-throughput TCR immunosequencing, statistical association of individual TCRs with disease status, and machine learning were combined to predict cytomegalovirus infection status. Donor age, sex, ethnicity and CMV serostatus were compiled together with the repertoire data. All discovery cohort repertoires had been generated using a single sequencing platform.

The cohort was made up of under 800 healthy bone marrow donors. At the time of sampling, all cohort members were nominally healthy, though unrecorded immune exposures were likely present. The donor tested CMV seronegative and was one of the 352 seronegative cohort members. A peripheral blood sample was provided by each donor, and peripheral blood mononuclear cells were used for TCR beta sequencing. The Qiagen DNeasy Blood Extraction Kit was used to extract genomic DNA from the blood cell samples. As for this clone: Its cognate antigen has yet to be identified. Base qualities are not at hand, and no much larger clone is one base apart.

From the cysteine up to the phenylalanine, the CDR3 has a length of 14 residues. Only CDR3 DNA is held: 42 bases, read in frame from base 1. The germline V gene sets CDR1 to MNHNS and CDR2 to SASEGT. Between the V and J ends, shortened by 5 bases and 5 bases respectively, the junction contains 10 bases. Paper-wide results and their limitations: The authors suggested that the approach could potentially be generalized to other disease states and immunological phenotypes. A later genetic analysis associated a missense DCLRE1C variant with V-gene and J-gene trimming of TCR beta chains, and an independent cohort replicated the association. A further reported finding was that TCR beta sequences accurately predicted the HLA-A and HLA-B alleles for most subjects in the first cohort. Assigning TCR associations to individual alleles was difficult when HLA alleles, especially DR and DQ, strongly co-occurred. Across donors, most TCR sequences were observed very rarely, whereas some public TCRs were present in many individuals. According to a later genetic analysis, donors in an Asian-associated ancestry cluster had fewer N-insertions in productive TCRs than the approximately 670-donor mean. A later analysis reported that several top co-occurrence clusters appeared linked to parvovirus B19, influenza, CMV and Epstein-Barr virus. Specific HLA alleles were associated with 15,000 to 20,000 TCR beta sequences at a false discovery rate of 0.05 in a later analysis. Some IMGT-functional V segments, including TRBV6-2 and TRBV6-3, could not be distinguished by the 87-base-pair reads and were therefore excluded. For the cohort, immune exposure information was limited to CMV serostatus. This cohort had only TCR beta chains sequenced, and the lack of alpha or paired-chain data limited which features could be detected. In vitro tests confirmed that a few of the cytomegalovirus-associated TCR beta chains recognize cytomegalovirus antigens. Because HLA typing was unavailable for some donors at each locus, only the typed subset was used in association tests. Cytomegalovirus status was reported to be diagnosed by the classifier with high specificity and sensitivity in both the original and validation cohorts. The study gave a list of under 200 TCR beta chains associated with cytomegalovirus. In a later analysis, TCR association rates were found to vary across HLA loci, with the most associated TCRs seen for DRB1 alleles and the fewest for HLA-C alleles. Presence/absence analyses assumed roughly uniform sequencing depth across donors, an assumption that may not hold. The sequencing pipeline was judged likely to have produced a cluster of highly shared sequence variants as a technical artifact. Linkage disequilibrium might explain the correlated functional status among segregating V segments, but an unknown experimental factor could not be ruled out. Most CMV-associated TCR beta chains appeared to be HLA-restricted in a later analysis, and the HLA associations seemed to be driven largely by CMV exposure. In a later analysis, HLA-associated TCR beta chains were found to be more clonally expanded and to have lower generation probabilities than equally common non-associated chains. Because counts were too low, approximately 18 rarely observed V segments, including chromosome 9 orphons, were excluded from the earlier analysis of around 640 of the donors. An earlier analysis of some 560 of the donors showed that most TCR beta V segments appeared in productive rearrangements either about 90% or about 30% of the time, which broadly matched IMGT annotations.

Libraries were built with the immunoSEQ multiplex PCR assay. A mixture of 60 forward primers for TCR Vbeta segments and 13 reverse primers for TCR Jbeta segments was used in the multiplex PCR. A multiplex PCR assay on genomic DNA amplified the CDR3 region of rearranged TCR beta genes. Amplified TCR beta libraries were sequenced as 87-base-pair reads on the Illumina HiSeq System. The original pipeline was this. A later analysis tallied roughly 76 million unique TCR beta chains across the 666 repertoires, and some 12 million of those chains were shared by two or more donors. To remove PCR and sequencing errors, raw reads were error-corrected and collapsed into unique sequences using a nearest-neighbor algorithm that merged closely related sequences. CDR3 sequences were aligned to IMGT reference sequences to assign V, D and J gene segments. For a sequence to be retained, at least a six-nucleotide match to both a V gene segment and a J gene segment was required. Rearrangements were called productive when the CDR3 lacked stop codons and stayed in frame with V and J; all others were non-productive. CDR3 was defined by IMGT convention, running from the second conserved V-encoded cysteine to the conserved J-encoded phenylalanine. Sequences without an unambiguous match to a single V gene segment were excluded from the earlier analysis of about 630 of the donors. In an earlier analysis of more than 500 of the donors, a V segment was called functional when productive rearrangements were above 56.7%, and segregating when the standard deviation between donors exceeded 5%. To diagnose cytomegalovirus status from the catalog of TCR beta chain sequences, a statistical classification framework was built. In a later analysis, TCR nucleotide sequences were compared against IMGT/GENE-DB human TR gene sequences so that V and J genes could be assigned. In a later analysis, CDR3 sequences and most-parsimonious VDJ recombination scenarios were assigned using the TCRdist pipeline. In a later analysis, every TCR beta chain was defined by the combination of its CDR3 amino acid sequence and its V-gene family, and reads without a unique V-gene family were dropped. As a way to deal with suspected cross-contamination and a sequencing artifact, a later analysis dropped 500 to 700 nucleotide sequences that were highly shared and had low generation probability. In a later analysis, a clonal expansion index for each public chain was calculated from normalized within-repertoire ranks of inferred template counts. In a later analysis, generation probabilities were computed with a VDJ recombination model fitted to out-of-frame rearrangements, and the resulting probabilities were checked against IGoR. In a later analysis, TCR-TCR, TCR-HLA and TCR-CMV co-occurrence was scored with hypergeometric tests, and a repertoire-size bias correction was applied to TCR pairs. To estimate false discovery rates, a later analysis permuted the HLA or CMV assignments 20 times. A later analysis grouped co-occurring TCRs with DBSCAN, adding TCRdist sequence similarity when clustering within HLA-allele-positive subsets. Repertoires with fewer than 30,000 or more than 120,000 public chains, plus five repertoires with anomalous nucleotide sharing, were excluded from co-occurrence clustering. TCRdb obtained this table from immuneACCESS and retained in-frame rearrangements with V and J assigned. These tables miss some clones; where compared with another copy, unresolved V genes account for less than half of the shortfall, and the remainder is unexplained. From that table come the V and J calls and clone size; the DNA was used to work out D and trimming. This sample is represented by some 99,000 clones; 73% of them were singletons. The top ten constitute over 7.5% of the sample.

The sample comprised PBMCs. The rearrangement joined TRBV6-1 to TRBJ1-6; TRBD1 is possibly the D segment (5 matching bases). The TCR originated in a man aged 35 to 55 in good health and CMV-seronegative. The CDR3: CASSTQGNNSPLHF. The DNA reads TGTGCCAGCAGTACCCAGGGAAATAATTCACCCCTCCACTTT.